The clone carrying this T cell receptor beta chain has a count of ten or more. The antigen remains unidentified. The germline V gene has CDR1 LGHDT and CDR2 YNNKEL (reference sequence). V lost 3 bases, J lost 2 bases, and 2 bases stayed unmatched. CDR3 length: 14 amino acids. TCRdb redid the calling of the 5' RACE reads with MiXCR, one entry per CDR3 protein. The sample lists some 630,000 distinct CDR3 sequences; 7% to 7.5% were seen once. This sample is part of a study of identical twins. Study-level points and caveats: In cord blood, abundant beta clonotypes had fewer insertions; memory showed no trend.

The data were also submitted as part of a second study, on yellow fever vaccine responses in identical twins.

Source material: PBMCs. The rearrangement joins TRBV3-1 to TRBJ2-5, with 8 bases fitting TRBD2. The receptor was derived from a woman aged 18-35 years in good health. The CDR3 DNA reads as TGTGCCAGCAGCCAGGAGCGGGGGCAAGAGACCCAGTACTTC. Translation: CASSQERGQETQYF.